The clone carrying this T cell receptor (beta chain) occurred a few times. The record originates from a study of blood T cell repertoires in COVID-19. In the authors' methods: Quantification of nucleated cells was approximated via reference gene primer amplification. The assay was immunoSEQ multiplex PCR, and TCRdb's table has in-frame clones only and misses some. V, J and clone size were drawn from that table, and D and trimming were deduced from the DNA. This table has approximately 90,000 clones, about 78% appearing once. The length of the CDR3 is 14 residues. V was clipped by 5 bases and J by 0 bases, with 8 bases between them. Looked up from germline, CDR1 is MNHEY and CDR2 is SMNVEV (reference sequence).

Sequenced input: peripheral blood. The V and J genes are TRBV27 and TRBJ1-5, with D tentatively TRBD1 (6 bases). The receptor was isolated from an elderly woman with acute or convalescent COVID-19. The CDR3 sequence: CASSTQGSNQPQHF. The CDR3 DNA sequence: TGTGCCAGCAGTACACAGGGTAGCAATCAGCCCCAGCATTTT.